The sequence of this TCR beta chain was determined in a study of cytomegalovirus exposure and HLA in healthy donors. Study details: Later analysis reported that the approximately 130 validation repertoires shared the platform of the approximately 670 first-cohort repertoires. The study's findings and limits: The TCR clusters that emerged in the first cohort tended, a later analysis found, to co-occur in the approximately 110 validation repertoires.

As to this clone: The target antigen is unknown.

The protocol was immunoSEQ multiplex PCR, while the TCRdb copy is restricted to in-frame clones and leaves out a portion. The table lists 50,000 to 65,000 clones, approximately 95% of them singletons. This sequence originates from a woman under 30 in good health and CMV-seropositive. The sample comprised PBMCs.

CDR3 residues: CASSGQMRTEAFF. In DNA, the CDR3 is TGTGCCAGCAGCGGACAGATGAGGACTGAAGCTTTCTTT. The chain links TRBV9 to TRBJ1-1, with a weak D call TRBD1 (5 bases). V was shortened by 3 bases and J by 5 bases, with 11 bases between the two germline ends. Germline assignment: CDR1 SGDLS and CDR2 YYNGEE. The CDR3 is 13 residues long.